This T cell receptor beta chain was identified in a study of response to subunit inactivated influenza vaccine. TCRdb independently ran MiXCR on the RT-PCR reads; one entry per CDR3 protein. Here the sample spans about 570,000 distinct CDR3 sequences, about 10% being singletons. CDR3 length equals 15 residues. The V gene end was trimmed by 0 bases and the J gene end by 7 bases; junction bases not matched to a gene: 5. CDR1 and CDR2 from the germline V gene are SGHTA and FQGNSA. Study-level results: Authors suggested seasonal influenza vaccinations each recruit few new T cells.

As regards this clonotype: Its antigen is not identified.

These data were also filed under a second study, of T cells expressing NK-cell markers. From that report: The authors generated TCR beta cDNA through 5'RACE template switching with UMIs. Of eight sequenced donors, seven were HCMV-seropositive and one HCMV-seronegative. Among several donors, these clonotypes also ranked first in the CD3+CD56-NKG2C+ fraction. Clones of NKG2C+ T cells that had expanded were of unclear HCMV specificity.

Sample: PBMCs from blood, taken on the day of vaccination. The clonotype was recovered from a middle-aged man who received an inactivated influenza vaccine. The genes are TRBV7-2 and TRBJ2-7; TRBD2 matches 11 bases. The CDR3 nucleotides read TGTGCCAGCAGCTTAGCGCTACTAGCGGGAGAAGAGCAGTACTTC. Its protein product is CASSLALLAGEEQYF.